A single sample is the source of the 6 T cell receptor beta chains below, sequenced in a study of Graves' ophthalmopathy and Graves' hyperthyroidism. TCR beta CDR3 regions were amplified from RNA transcripts. The authors performed first-round RT-PCR with HTBI primers and then a second-round multiplex PCR. TCRdb reprocessed the multiplex PCR reads via MiXCR and lists one record per CDR3 protein. The table has about 400,000 distinct CDR3 sequences, around 19% seen once. Sequenced input: peripheral blood. The receptors derive from a woman aged 18-30 years with Graves' ophthalmopathy.

In its sample, this clonotype was seen many times. DNA for the CDR3: TGTGCCAGCAGCTATCCTAGCGGGTCGGAGGAGACCCAGTACTTC. It specifies CASSYPSGSEETQYF. The V gene is TRBV7-9, the J gene TRBJ2-5; 8 bases are shared with TRBD2. The germline CDR1 and CDR2 sequences are SEHNR and FQNEAQ (reference sequence). This CDR3 region has 15 residues. The trim removed 4 bases at V and 5 bases at J, leaving 9 bases unmatched.

Many counts were recorded for this clonotype. A read error may explain this, as a much larger clone is one base away. The chain's CDR3 is CASKTEAFF. CDR3 nucleotide sequence: TGTGCCAGTAAGACTGAAGCTTTCTTT. The rearrangement uses TRBV19 and TRBJ1-1; D uncertain. V was cut by 7 bases and J by 5 bases, with 2 bases left in between. There are 9 residues in the CDR3. The germline gives CDR1 LNHDA, CDR2 SQIVND (reference sequence).

This clonotype has ten or more counts. The chain carries TRBV12-3 or TRBV12-4 and TRBJ2-7; D unresolved. Between the trimmed V and J ends, which lost 7 bases and 2 bases, there was a span of 15 bases. The CDR3 totals 14 residues. This chain's CDR3 is CASTSSTVPYEQYF. DNA of the CDR3: TGTGCCAGCACATCATCCACAGTCCCCTACGAGCAGTACTTC.

In this sample, this clonotype turned up many times. V usage is TRBV20-1 and J usage is TRBJ1-1, with D unresolved. Between the trimmed V and J ends, which lost 6 bases and 4 bases, there was a span of 12 bases. The length of the CDR3 is 12 residues. Germline V CDR1 and CDR2: DFQATT, SNEGSKA (reference sequence). The DNA of the CDR3 is TGCAGTGCCCAAAGAGGTGGCACTGAAGCTTTCTTT. It encodes CSAQRGGTEAFF.

This clonotype was recorded many times. The J gene is TRBJ1-1, the V gene TRBV7-2; 7 nucleotides line up with TRBD1. The CDR3 consists of 12 residues. Unmatched junction bases numbered 5, after V lost 5 bases and J lost 8 bases. Germline V gene lookup returns CDR1 SGHTA and CDR2 FQGNSA. The CDR3 sequence is CASSHYRGEAFF. The CDR3 bases are TGTGCCAGCAGCCATTACAGGGGAGAAGCTTTCTTT.

Many counts were recorded for this clonotype. The chain employs TRBV19 and TRBJ1-1; D is undetermined. V lost 2 bases, J lost 3 bases, and 10 bases lay in between. The CDR3 is 14 amino acids. CDR1 LNHDA and CDR2 SQIVND come from the germline V gene (reference sequence). The CDR3 spells CASSIRGSDTEAFF. For the CDR3, the DNA is TGTGCCAGTAGTATAAGAGGGTCAGACACTGAAGCTTTCTTT.